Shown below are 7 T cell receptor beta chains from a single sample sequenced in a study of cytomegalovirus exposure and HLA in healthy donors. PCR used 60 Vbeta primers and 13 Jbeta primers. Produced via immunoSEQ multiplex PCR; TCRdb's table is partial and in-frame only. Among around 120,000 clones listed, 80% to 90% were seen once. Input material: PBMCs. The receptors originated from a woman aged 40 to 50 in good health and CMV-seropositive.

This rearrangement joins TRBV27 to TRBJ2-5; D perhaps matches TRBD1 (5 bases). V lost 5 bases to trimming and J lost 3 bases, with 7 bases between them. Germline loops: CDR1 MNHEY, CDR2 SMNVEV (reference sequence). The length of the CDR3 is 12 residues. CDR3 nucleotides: TGTGCCAGCAGTGGGGCGGAAGAGACCCAGTACTTC. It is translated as CASSGAEETQYF.

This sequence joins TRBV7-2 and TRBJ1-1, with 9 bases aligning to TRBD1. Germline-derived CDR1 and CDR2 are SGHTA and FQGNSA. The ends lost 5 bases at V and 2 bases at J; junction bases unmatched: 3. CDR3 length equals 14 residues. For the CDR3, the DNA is TGTGCCAGCAGCGGACAGGGGACCAACACTGAAGCTTTCTTT. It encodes CASSGQGTNTEAFF.

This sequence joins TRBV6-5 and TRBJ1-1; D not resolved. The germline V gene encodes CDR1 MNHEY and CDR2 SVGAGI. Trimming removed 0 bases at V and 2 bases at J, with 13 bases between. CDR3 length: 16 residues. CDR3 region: CASSYSGGLSNTEAFF. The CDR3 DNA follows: TGTGCCAGCAGTTACTCTGGCGGCCTCTCTAACACTGAAGCTTTCTTT.

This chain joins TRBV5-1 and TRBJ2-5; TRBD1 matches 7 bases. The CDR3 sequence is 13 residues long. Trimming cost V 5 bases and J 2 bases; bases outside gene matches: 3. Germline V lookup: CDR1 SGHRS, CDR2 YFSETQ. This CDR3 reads CASRRTGQETQYF. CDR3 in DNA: TGCGCCAGCAGGAGGACAGGACAAGAGACCCAGTACTTC.

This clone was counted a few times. CDR3 in amino acids: CASSLLGGSGNQPQHF. The DNA of the CDR3 is TGTGCCAGCTCACTCCTCGGGGGGTCTGGCAATCAGCCCCAGCATTTT. V is TRBV18 and J is TRBJ1-5; weak D call: TRBD1 (5 bases). V shed 4 bases and J shed 2 bases, with 15 bases lying between them. Germline V gene lookup returns CDR1 KGHSH and CDR2 LQKENI. This CDR3 is built from 16 residues.

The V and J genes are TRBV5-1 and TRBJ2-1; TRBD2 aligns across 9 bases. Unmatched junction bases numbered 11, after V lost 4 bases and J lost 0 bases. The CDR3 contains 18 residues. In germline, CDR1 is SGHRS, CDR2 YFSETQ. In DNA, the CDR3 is TGCGCCAGCAGCCTTACTAGCGGGTGGAGGAGCTCCTACAATGAGCAGTTCTTC. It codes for CASSLTSGWRSSYNEQFF.

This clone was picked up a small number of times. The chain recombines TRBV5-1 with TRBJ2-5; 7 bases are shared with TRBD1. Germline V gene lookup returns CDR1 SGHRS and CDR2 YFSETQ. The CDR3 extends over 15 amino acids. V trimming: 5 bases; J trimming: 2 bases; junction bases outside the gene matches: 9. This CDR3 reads CASSSRLGQQETQYF. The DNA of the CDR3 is TGCGCCAGCAGTTCACGGCTGGGACAGCAAGAGACCCAGTACTTC.